Sequencing of this T cell receptor beta chain was carried out in a study of cytomegalovirus exposure and HLA in healthy donors. General study results and limits: Cytomegalovirus status was reportedly diagnosed by the classifier with high specificity and sensitivity. Some TCR beta chains (about 180 of them) were listed as cytomegalovirus-associated.

As regards this clone: Antigen: not known.

With 60 Vbeta and 13 Jbeta primers, the PCR was carried out. Repertoires were generated with immunoSEQ multiplex PCR, while TCRdb's copy carries only in-frame clones and drops some. The sample lists over 200,000 clones; around 80% were seen once. Looked up from germline, CDR1 is SGHVS and CDR2 is FQNEAQ. The CDR3 is 15 amino acids. V lost 5 bases to trimming and J lost 5 bases, with 15 bases between them. J is TRBJ1-4 and V is TRBV7-8; D perhaps matches TRBD1 (6 bases). The clonotype comes from a woman in her sixties in good health and CMV-seropositive. The sample was PBMCs. The CDR3 DNA sequence: TGTGCCAGCAGCCGGGGACATAATGTGAATGAAAAACTGTTTTTT. This codes for CASSRGHNVNEKLFF. Complete variable domain (other parts from reference TRBV7-8 and TRBJ1-4): GAGVSQSPRYKVAKRGQDVALRCDPISGHVSLFWYQQALGQGPEFLTYFQNEAQLDKSGLPSDRFFAERPEGSVSTLKIQRTQQEDSAVYLCASSRGHNVNEKLFFGSGTQLSVL.